The present T cell receptor beta chain was sequenced within a study of OX40 agonist ivuxolimab in advanced cancers. Background for the entire study: Ivuxolimab was an agonistic, fully human IgG2 monoclonal antibody directed against OX40 (CD134), a costimulatory receptor. Intravenous ivuxolimab was administered to patients every 2 weeks at six dose levels: 0.01, 0.1, 0.3, 1.5, 3 and 10 mg/kg. Among the roughly 54 dose-escalation patients, about 19 had hepatocellular carcinoma, approximately 15 melanoma, 9 renal cell carcinoma and 9 head and neck cancer. In the dose-escalation cohort, 65% to 90% of patients were male, and the mean age was approximately 60 years, with a range of roughly 23 to 85. Prior anti-PD-1, anti-PD-L1 or anti-CTLA-4 therapy was permitted, and about 40% of dose-escalation patients had received checkpoint inhibitors. Three dose-escalation patients achieved partial responses, one with hepatocellular carcinoma and two with cutaneous melanoma. Peripheral TCRbeta sequencing was intended to test whether TCR sequence diversity was altered and clonal T-cell expansion was caused by ivuxolimab. The paper describes the monotherapy dose-escalation part (N of about 52 patients) of the phase I trial of ivuxolimab. Beyond this particular receptor, the publication reports: Low levels of normalized T-cell clonal expansion were also seen in some patients who did not respond. Which antigens the clonally expanded peripheral T cells were specific for was not determined. After ivuxolimab, more expanded clones were found on average in CD8+ T cells than in CD4+ T cells. Partial responders in the 0.1-3.0 mg/kg groups had among the lowest normalized peripheral clonal expansion, especially among CD8+ T cells. Clonal expansion of both CD4+ and CD8+ blood T cells was observed from baseline to week 6 at doses 0.1 to 3.0 mg/kg.

To sequence the TCRbeta CDR3 region, genomic DNA was isolated from the sorted cells. The immunoSEQ Assay was used for sequencing of TCRbeta CDR3 regions. TCRdb stores this immuneACCESS table with in-frame sequences only. Part of the clones is absent; in the studies checked, under half of the shortfall reflects unresolved V genes, and no reason is known for the rest. For this sample the table gives under 35,000 clones, of which 65% to 85% were detected only once. About 20% of the sample comes from the top ten. Patients with autoimmune disease history or receiving systemic immunosuppression were excluded from the trial. Peripheral blood for TCR sequencing was collected from all dose cohorts at baseline, on cycle 4 day 1, and on cycle 7 day 1. The samples were drawn from a first-in-human, open-label, multicenter phase I dose-escalation trial of ivuxolimab. Adults with locally advanced or metastatic melanoma, renal cell, hepatocellular, or head and neck squamous cell carcinoma were enrolled in the trial. Before TCR sequencing, CD4+ T cells and CD8+ T cells from peripheral blood were sorted into separate populations.

CDR1 and CDR2, per the germline V gene, are SGHTA and FQGTGA. The CDR3 runs 10 residues from the cysteine to the phenylalanine. The entry retains the CDR3 DNA only, 30 bases that are in frame from base 1. As regards this clone: It has no known antigen specificity. Relative to the germline gene, one junction end is altered; a read error may explain this.

The rearrangement joined TRBV7-3 to TRBJ2-7; 9 middle bases align to TRBD2. The sequencing used CD4+ or CD8+ T cells sorted from blood, collected in a trial of the OX40 agonist ivuxolimab. This sequence originates from an adult with an advanced solid tumor such as melanoma, head and neck, liver or kidney cancer. The nucleotide sequence is given as TGTGCCAGCAGCTTAAGCGGGGGGGCTTTC. This sequence encodes CASSLSGGAF.